This is a list of T cell receptor beta chains from one sample in a study of vaccination and CD4 T cells after COVID-19. Their antigen targets remain unknown. TCRdb passed the PCR reads through MiXCR, listing each CDR3 protein once. Here the sample spans about 5,600 distinct CDR3 sequences, roughly 44% being singletons. The sequencing sample was made of CD4+ T cells from blood, cultured in vitro. Every receptor here comes from a human donor in good health. Each CDR3 is given without its conserved first and last residue. Fields, in order: V gene, CDR3 protein.

>TRBV27
ASSSRTGHAYTGELF
>TRBV21-1
ASSKDVQGQGEYGYT
>TRBV27
ASSFQGAGELF
>TRBV11-3
ASSPGLAGGETQY
>TRBV20-1
SAATSGGASDTQY
>TRBV7-2
ASSLDNYGYT
>TRBV6-1
ASSEGFGKGAAEAF
>TRBV6-5
ASSYYRDQKLF
>TRBV7-3
ASSLSGGNTGELF
>TRBV9
ASSLRGTADSPLH
>TRBV6-1
AIRIQAEAF
>TRBV2
ASRGSSPLH
>TRBV6-4
ASSVGTGDSPLH
>TRBV20-1
SARGTGFIGELF
>TRBV12-3/TRBV12-4
ASSLNQDSPLH